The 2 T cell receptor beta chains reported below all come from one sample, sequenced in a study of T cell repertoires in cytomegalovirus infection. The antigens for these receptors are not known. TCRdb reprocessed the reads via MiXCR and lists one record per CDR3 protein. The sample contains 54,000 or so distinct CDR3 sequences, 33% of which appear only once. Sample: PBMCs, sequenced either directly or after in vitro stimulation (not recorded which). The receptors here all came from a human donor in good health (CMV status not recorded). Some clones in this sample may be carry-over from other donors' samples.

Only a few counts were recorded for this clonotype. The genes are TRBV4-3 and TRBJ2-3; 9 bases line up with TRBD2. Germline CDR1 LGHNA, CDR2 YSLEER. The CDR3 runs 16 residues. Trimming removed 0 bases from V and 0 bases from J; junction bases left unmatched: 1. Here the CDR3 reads CASSQDLAGSTDTQYF. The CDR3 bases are TGCGCCAGCAGCCAAGATCTAGCGGGAAGCACAGATACGCAGTATTTT.

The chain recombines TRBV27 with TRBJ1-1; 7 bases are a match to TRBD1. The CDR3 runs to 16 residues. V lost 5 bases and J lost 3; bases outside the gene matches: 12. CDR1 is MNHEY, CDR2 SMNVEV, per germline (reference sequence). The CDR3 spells CASSPNIAQGDTEAFF. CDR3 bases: TGTGCCAGCAGTCCAAACATCGCTCAGGGGGACACTGAAGCTTTCTTT.